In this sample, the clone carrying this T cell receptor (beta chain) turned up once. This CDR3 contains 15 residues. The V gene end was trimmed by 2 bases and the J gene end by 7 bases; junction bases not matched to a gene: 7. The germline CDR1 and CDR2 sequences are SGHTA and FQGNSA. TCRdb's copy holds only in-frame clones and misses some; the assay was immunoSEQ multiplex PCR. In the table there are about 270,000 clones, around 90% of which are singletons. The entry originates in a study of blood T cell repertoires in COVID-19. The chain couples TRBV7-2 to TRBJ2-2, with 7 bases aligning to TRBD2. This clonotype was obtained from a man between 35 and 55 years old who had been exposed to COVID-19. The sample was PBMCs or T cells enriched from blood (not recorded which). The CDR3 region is CASSLLSSSGGELFF. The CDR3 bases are TGTGCCAGCAGCTTACTTTCCTCTAGCGGCGGGGAGCTGTTTTTT.